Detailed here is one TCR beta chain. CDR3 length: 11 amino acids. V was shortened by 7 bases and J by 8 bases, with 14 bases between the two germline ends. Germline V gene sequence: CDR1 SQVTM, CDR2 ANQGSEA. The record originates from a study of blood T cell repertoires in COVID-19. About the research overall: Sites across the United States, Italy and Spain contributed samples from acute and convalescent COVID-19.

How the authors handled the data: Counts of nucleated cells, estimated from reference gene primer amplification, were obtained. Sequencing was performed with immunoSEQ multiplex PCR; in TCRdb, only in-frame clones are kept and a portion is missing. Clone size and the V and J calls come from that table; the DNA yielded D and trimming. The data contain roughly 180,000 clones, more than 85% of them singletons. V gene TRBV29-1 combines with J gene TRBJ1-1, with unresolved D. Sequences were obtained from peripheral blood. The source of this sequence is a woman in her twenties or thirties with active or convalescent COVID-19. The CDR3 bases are TGCAGCGGTCTACGCGGCACGGAAGCTTTCTTT. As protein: CSGLRGTEAFF. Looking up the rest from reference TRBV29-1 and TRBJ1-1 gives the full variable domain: SAVISQKPSRDICQRGTSLTIQCQVDSQVTMMFWYRQQPGQSLTLIATANQGSEATYESGFVIDKFPISRPNLTFSTLTVSNMSPEDSSIYLCSGLRGTEAFFGQGTRLTVV.